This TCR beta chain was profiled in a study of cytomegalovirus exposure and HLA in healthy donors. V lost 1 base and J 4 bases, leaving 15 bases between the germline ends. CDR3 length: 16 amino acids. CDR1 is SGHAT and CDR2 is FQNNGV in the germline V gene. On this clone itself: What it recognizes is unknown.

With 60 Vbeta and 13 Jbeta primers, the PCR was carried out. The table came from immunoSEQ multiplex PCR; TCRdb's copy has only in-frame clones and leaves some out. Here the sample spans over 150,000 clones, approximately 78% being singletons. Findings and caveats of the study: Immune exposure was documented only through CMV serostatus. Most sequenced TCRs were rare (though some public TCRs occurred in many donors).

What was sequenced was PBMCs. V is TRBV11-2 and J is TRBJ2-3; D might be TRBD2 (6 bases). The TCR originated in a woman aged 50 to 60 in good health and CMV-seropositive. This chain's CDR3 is CASSLGLDLTADTQYF. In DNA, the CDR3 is TGTGCCAGCAGCTTAGGACTAGATCTAACTGCAGATACGCAGTATTTT.